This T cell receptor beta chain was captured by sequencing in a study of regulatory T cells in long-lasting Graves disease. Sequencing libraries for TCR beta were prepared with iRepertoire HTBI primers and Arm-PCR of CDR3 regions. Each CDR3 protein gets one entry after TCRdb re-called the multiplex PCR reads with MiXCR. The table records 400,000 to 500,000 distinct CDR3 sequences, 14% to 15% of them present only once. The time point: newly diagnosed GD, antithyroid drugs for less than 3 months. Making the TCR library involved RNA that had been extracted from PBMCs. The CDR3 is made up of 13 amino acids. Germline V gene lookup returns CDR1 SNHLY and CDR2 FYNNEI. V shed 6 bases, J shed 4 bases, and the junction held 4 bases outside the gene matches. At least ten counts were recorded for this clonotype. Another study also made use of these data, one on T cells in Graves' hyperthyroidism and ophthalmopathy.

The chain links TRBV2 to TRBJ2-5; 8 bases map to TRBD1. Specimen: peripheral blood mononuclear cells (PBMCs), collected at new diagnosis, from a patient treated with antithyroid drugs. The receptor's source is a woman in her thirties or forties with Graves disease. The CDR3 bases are TGTGCCAGCAGGGACGACAGGGGAGAGACCCAGTACTTC. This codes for CASRDDRGETQYF.